The 13 T cell receptor beta chains below were found in one sample sequenced in a study of read filtering for tumor transcriptome and immune sequencing. From roughly 0.4 ug of RNA, a library with molecular barcoded alpha/delta and beta/gamma adaptors was made. TCRdb reprocessed the reads via MiXCR and lists one record per CDR3 protein. The top ten clones hold approximately 47% of a sample with some 62,000 distinct CDR3 sequences, 14% of them seen once. The sequencing input was a population of CD138-negative cells sorted from bone marrow. The receptors here all came from a donor older than 35 with multiple myeloma.

This clonotype was seen many times. This chain uses TRBV29-1 with TRBJ1-1; D might be TRBD1 (5 bases). Trimming pared 6 bases from V and 6 bases from J, leaving 14 bases between. There are 12 residues in the CDR3. Germline CDR1 SQVTM, CDR2 ANQGSEA. CDR3 coding DNA: TGCAGCGTGTGTCCAGGGTGGTCTGAAGCTTTCTTT. Residues: CSVCPGWSEAFF.

This clonotype was counted at least ten times. V gene TRBV7-9 combines with J gene TRBJ2-1; 14 bases match TRBD2. Germline V gives CDR1 SEHNR, CDR2 FQNEAQ (reference sequence). Unmatched junction bases numbered 11, after V lost 0 bases and J lost 10 bases. This CDR3 comprises 18 residues. CDR3 in DNA: TGTGCCAGCAGCTTAGCACCCGGGACTAGCGGGAGAGCCCGGGAGCAGTTCTTC. Its protein product is CASSLAPGTSGRAREQFF.

In its sample, this clonotype was seen many times. The chain couples TRBV7-2 to TRBJ2-7; D possibly uses TRBD1 or TRBD2 (5 bases each). There are 15 residues in the CDR3. Germline V CDR1 and CDR2: SGHTA, FQGNSA. Trimming shortened V by 3 bases and J by 3 bases, and 15 bases separated the two germline ends. CDR3 nucleotide sequence: TGTGCCAGCAGCTTTGATGGGGGTAGGGGCTACGAGCAGTACTTC. This sequence encodes CASSFDGGRGYEQYF.

Comment on this clonotype: One end of the junction does not line up with germline, which may come from a read error. The chain joins TRBV5-1 to TRBJ2-6, with 8 nucleotides matching TRBD1. This CDR3 comprises 18 residues. CDR1 and CDR2 (germline): SGHRS, YFSETQ. This chain's CDR3 is CAGSLGQVQLSGANVLTF. CDR3 sequence (DNA): TGCGCCGGCAGCTTGGGACAGGTACAACTTTCTGGGGCCAACGTCCTGACTTTC.

This clonotype was counted only a few times. V gene TRBV29-1 combines with J gene TRBJ2-3, with a tentative D call TRBD1 (6 bases). Germline-derived CDR1 and CDR2 are SQVTM and ANQGSEA. This CDR3 region has 14 residues. Between the trimmed V and J ends, which lost 7 bases and 5 bases, there was a span of 19 bases. The CDR3 sequence: CSAPEDSRGDTQYF. CDR3 bases: TGCAGCGCCCCGGAGGACTCCAGGGGAGATACGCAGTATTTT.

At least ten counts were recorded for this clonotype. The V and J genes are TRBV20-1 and TRBJ2-1; D gene unclear. The CDR3 consists of 10 residues. Germline V gene sequence: CDR1 DFQATT, CDR2 SNEGSKA (reference sequence). V gave up 6 bases and J gave up 6 bases, with 6 bases separating them. The CDR3 sequence is CSAVLNEQFF. Here the CDR3 DNA reads TGCAGTGCGGTTCTCAATGAGCAGTTCTTC.

This clonotype was counted only a few times. The junction and the germline gene differ at one end; a read error may be behind it. CDR3 coding DNA: TGTGCCAGCAGCTTTGGGGGGGCAGGACAGCCCCAGCATTTT. It encodes CASSFGGAGQPQHF. The rearrangement joins TRBV5-1 to TRBJ1-5; a weak D match, TRBD1 (6 bases). CDR3 size: 14 residues. Germline V lookup: CDR1 SGHRS, CDR2 YFSETQ.

This clonotype was picked up many times. The chain employs TRBV12-3 or TRBV12-4 and TRBJ2-3; 7 bases fit TRBD1. The CDR3 length is 16 residues. The J segment lost 2 bases and the V segment lost 6 bases, leaving 11 bases of the junction unmatched. The CDR3 sequence is CASRLTPGTATDTQYF. The CDR3 DNA reads TGTGCCAGCAGGTTGACCCCTGGGACAGCCACAGATACGCAGTATTTT.

This clonotype appeared a few times. The V call is TRBV21-1, the J call TRBJ2-5; TRBD2, the table's D call, lacks a check against the DNA. TRBV21-1 represents a pseudogene. This CDR3 is 16 amino acids long. The DNA of the CDR3 is TGTGCCAGCAGCAAAGAGGTGGCGGGAGCCCAAGAGACCCAGTACTTC. It codes for CASSKEVAGAQETQYF.

This clonotype was picked up a small number of times. The V and J genes are TRBV20-1 and TRBJ2-7; a weak D match, TRBD2 (5 bases). CDR1 is DFQATT, CDR2 SNEGSKA, per germline (reference sequence). This CDR3 is built from 13 residues. V lost 2 bases and J 9 bases, leaving 17 bases between the germline ends. The CDR3 DNA follows: TGCAGTGCTAGAACGGGGTCGCGGGTTCGGCAGTACTTC. Translated: CSARTGSRVRQYF.

The genes are TRBV20-1 and TRBJ2-3; no clear D. V lost 4 bases and J 0 bases, leaving 8 bases between the germline ends. The CDR3 spans 13 residues. CDR1 is DFQATT, CDR2 SNEGSKA, per germline (reference sequence). CDR3 sequence reads: CSAILPSTDTQYF. CDR3 bases: TGCAGTGCTATATTACCTAGCACAGATACGCAGTATTTT.

This clonotype was seen only a few times. A much larger clone differs from this one at a single base, so this may be a read error. This chain joins TRBV6-2 or TRBV6-3 and TRBJ1-1; weak D call: TRBD1 (5 bases). CDR1 and CDR2 from the germline V gene are MNHEY and SVGEGT. This CDR3 has 14 amino acids. The CDR3 is CASSTRQLNTEASF. The CDR3 coding sequence is TGTGCCAGCAGTACGAGACAGTTGAACACTGAAGCTTCCTTT.

The sample holds many counts of this clonotype. The genes are TRBV12-3 or TRBV12-4 and TRBJ2-7; 12 bases align to TRBD2. V lost 7 bases to trimming and J lost 5 bases; unmatched junction nucleotides: 12. The CDR3 covers 16 residues. CDR3 sequence reads: CASTPGLAGGLDEQYF. The CDR3 coding sequence is TGTGCCAGCACCCCTGGTCTAGCGGGAGGGTTGGACGAGCAGTACTTC.